This TCR beta chain was obtained from a study of regulatory T cells in long-lasting Graves disease. Sample time point: newly diagnosed GD, antithyroid drugs for less than 3 months. Generation of the TCR library employed RNA extracted from PBMCs. In its sample, this clonotype was seen many times. The antigen is unknown. V was clipped by 6 bases and J by 4 bases; unmatched bases: 14. The CDR3 spans 18 residues. Germline values: CDR1 MDHEN, CDR2 SYDVKM. Libraries of TCR beta came from iRepertoire HTBI primers plus Arm-PCR of CDR3 regions. TCRdb passed the multiplex PCR reads through MiXCR, listing each CDR3 protein once. Of under 800,000 distinct CDR3 sequences listed, approximately 15% are singletons. Study-wide points: TRBV28, TRBJ1-2 and TRBJ2-5 were favored in persistent disease. Persistent Graves' cases showed lower TCR diversity than newly diagnosed cases.

This sample also belongs to another study, concerning T cells in Graves' hyperthyroidism and ophthalmopathy. Per that study: Diagnoses were made from clinical symptoms, serum measures (thyroxine and TRAb), thyroid ultrasound and orbital computed tomography. With the HTBI primer set, the TCR CDR3 went through a first round of RT-PCR.

Sequenced here: peripheral blood mononuclear cells (PBMCs), sampled at new diagnosis, from a patient treated with antithyroid drugs. This sequence was found in a young woman with Graves disease. V is TRBV28 and J is TRBJ2-1; TRBD2 matches 11 bases. CDR3 sequence: CASRAGPSGLAVYNEQFF. In DNA, the CDR3 is TGTGCCAGCAGAGCCGGCCCATCGGGACTAGCGGTATACAATGAGCAGTTCTTC.